A selection of T cell receptor beta chains follows, all from one sample in a study of blood T cell repertoires in COVID-19. Some clones are missing from TCRdb's copy, which holds only in-frame ones; the method was immunoSEQ multiplex PCR. The sample carries 170,000 or so clones, about 90% recorded once. Sequencing used PBMCs or T cells enriched from blood (not recorded which). The receptors shown here come from a woman aged 18-30 years who had recovered from COVID-19. The CDR3 runs from the conserved cysteine through the conserved F or W. A D gene is named only where the DNA matches it firmly. A row's size may be missing; if present it is once, few, many or a size class.

j_call	d_call	clone_size	v_call	cdr3_nt	cdr3_aa
TRBJ2-7	TRBD2	-	TRBV18	TGTGCCAGCTCACCGGTACTAGCGGGACCCTACTCCTACGAGCAGTACTTC	CASSPVLAGPYSYEQYF
TRBJ2-4	TRBD2	once	TRBV7-2	TGTGCCAGCAGCTTGGGGCTAGCGGGGATCAAAAACATTCAGTACTTC	CASSLGLAGIKNIQYF
TRBJ2-1	TRBD2	-	TRBV11-1	TGTGCCAGCAGCCCCAGGACTAGCGGGGCCTACAATGAGCAGTTCTTC	CASSPRTSGAYNEQFF
TRBJ1-2	-	once	TRBV7-2	TGTGCCAGCAGCTTCGGACAGAGTAACTATGGCTACACCTTC	CASSFGQSNYGYTF
TRBJ1-1	TRBD1	-	TRBV2	TGTGCCAGCAGTGGACAGGGGGCCCCTCGGCAAGCTTTCTTT	CASSGQGAPRQAFF
TRBJ1-3	-	once	TRBV7-9	TGTGCCAGCAGCACTGGACGGGAAAACACCATATATTTT	CASSTGRENTIYF
TRBJ2-3	-	-	TRBV9	TGTGCCAGCAGCGCAAGGGGAGGTGGCACAGATACGCAGTATTTT	CASSARGGGTDTQYF
TRBJ1-1	-	-	TRBV5-4	TGTGCCAGCAGCTTGGGGGCGGGGGGAACCACTGAAGCTTTCTTT	CASSLGAGGTTEAFF
TRBJ1-1	-	-	TRBV2	TGTGCCAGCAGAGTTGCAGGGAGGGGGAACACTGAAGCTTTCTTT	CASRVAGRGNTEAFF
TRBJ2-2	TRBD1	-	TRBV5-4	TGTGCCAGCAGCTCGACGGACAGGGGATACACCGGGGAGCTGTTTTTT	CASSSTDRGYTGELFF
TRBJ2-5	-	-	TRBV28	TGTGCCAGCAGTCCGACAATGTACCAAGAGACCCAGTACTTC	CASSPTMYQETQYF
TRBJ1-2	-	-	TRBV5-6	TGTGCCAGCAGCCTCACTAGCAACTATGGCTACACCTTC	CASSLTSNYGYTF
TRBJ2-1	TRBD2	-	TRBV5-4	TGTGCCAGCAGCTTGGTTAGCGGGGGCTACAATGAGCAGTTCTTC	CASSLVSGGYNEQFF
TRBJ2-3	-	-	TRBV30	TGTGCCTGCGCAGGGTCGAGCACAGATACGCAGTATTTT	CACAGSSTDTQYF
TRBJ1-4	TRBD1	few	TRBV5-1	TGCGCCAGCAGCCAGGCAGGGGGGCGCGGGGAAAAACTGTTTTTT	CASSQAGGRGEKLFF
TRBJ2-3	TRBD2	-	TRBV9	TGTGCCAGCAGCAAGACTAGCGGGGTTAGCACAGATACGCAGTATTTT	CASSKTSGVSTDTQYF
TRBJ2-1	TRBD2	-	TRBV2	TGTGCCAGCAGTGGGGGGACTAGCGGACGGAATGAGCAGTTCTTC	CASSGGTSGRNEQFF
TRBJ1-5	TRBD1	-	TRBV28	TGTGCCAGCAGTGCCGCCGGGACAGCAGTCAATCAGCCCCAGCATTTT	CASSAAGTAVNQPQHF
TRBJ2-5	TRBD2	-	TRBV5-1	TGCGCCAGCAGACTACTAGCGGGAGAAAAGACCCAGTACTTC	CASRLLAGEKTQYF
TRBJ2-3	-	-	TRBV5-6	TGTGCCAGCAGCTTGGGCCCGGCAGATACGCAGTATTTT	CASSLGPADTQYF
TRBJ2-1	TRBD1	-	TRBV28	TGTGCCAGCCTCTCCGGGACAGGGGTCCACAATGAGCAGTTCTTC	CASLSGTGVHNEQFF
TRBJ2-1	TRBD1	-	TRBV4-3	TGCGCCAGCAGCCGGGGACAGGGAGCCTACAATGAGCAGTTCTTC	CASSRGQGAYNEQFF
TRBJ1-6	-	once	TRBV2	TGTGCCAGCAGCGCGGGACCCGGGTTTTCCCTCCACTTT	CASSAGPGFSLHF
TRBJ1-1	-	-	TRBV28	TGTGCCAGCAGTCCTGGCGGGGGGGGCCGCACTGAAGCTTTCTTT	CASSPGGGGRTEAFF
TRBJ2-7	-	-	TRBV7-9	TGTGCCAGCAGCTTGAACAGGGAAAGCGAGCAGTACTTC	CASSLNRESEQYF
TRBJ2-2	-	-	TRBV4-2	TGTGCCAGCAGTCACAGACAGATAGGGGCGAACACCGGGGAGCTGTTTTTT	CASSHRQIGANTGELFF
TRBJ2-7	TRBD1	-	TRBV19	TGTGCCAGTAGGGGACAGGTGAGCTCCTACGAGCAGTACTTC	CASRGQVSSYEQYF
TRBJ2-5	-	-	TRBV5-1	TGCGCCAGCAGCCCTGGACTCGGGATAGGAGTAGAAGAGACCCAGTACTTC	CASSPGLGIGVEETQYF
TRBJ2-1	-	few	TRBV4-1	TGCGCCAGCAGCCAAGATCAGAGGGGGCTAGCGTCCTACAATGAGCAGTTCTTC	CASSQDQRGLASYNEQFF
TRBJ1-3	-	-	TRBV7-2	TGTGCCAGCAGCTTCGTTGGGGGCCACAACTCTGGAAACACCATATATTTT	CASSFVGGHNSGNTIYF
TRBJ2-5	TRBD1	-	TRBV5-4	TGTGCCAGCAGCCCCGGGACAGGGACGCAAGAGACCCAGTACTTC	CASSPGTGTQETQYF
TRBJ2-3	TRBD2	-	TRBV5-4	TGTGCCAGCAGCTTGGCTAGCGGCTACACAGATACGCAGTATTTT	CASSLASGYTDTQYF
TRBJ2-3	-	-	TRBV7-9	TGTGCCAGCAGCCCCCACACAGATACGCAGTATTTT	CASSPHTDTQYF
TRBJ1-6	TRBD1	-	TRBV19	TGTGCCAGTGAAGAACAGGGGGCGAATAATTCACCCCTCCACTTT	CASEEQGANNSPLHF
TRBJ1-4	-	once	TRBV2	TGTGCCAGCAGTGAAATAAATGAAAAACTGTTTTTT	CASSEINEKLFF
TRBJ2-3	-	-	TRBV20-1	TGCAGTGCTAGTGGCGGAAGCACAGATACGCAGTATTTT	CSASGGSTDTQYF
TRBJ1-5	-	-	TRBV27	TGTGCCAGCGGGGAGCTAAATCAGCCCCAGCATTTT	CASGELNQPQHF
TRBJ1-1	-	-	TRBV19	TGTGCCAGTAGTCTAAAGACAGTGAACACTGAAGCTTTCTTT	CASSLKTVNTEAFF
TRBJ1-2	TRBD1	few	TRBV5-1	TGCGCCAGCAGCTGGCCGCCGGGACAGGGGGTTTCTAACTATGGCTACACCTTC	CASSWPPGQGVSNYGYTF
TRBJ1-2	-	-	TRBV19	TGTGCCAGCCTCAGGGGAAACTATGGCTACACCTTC	CASLRGNYGYTF
TRBJ2-3	TRBD2	once	TRBV7-9	TGTGCCAGCAGTCAAATGATGGGGACTAACACAGATACGCAGTATTTT	CASSQMMGTNTDTQYF
TRBJ2-1	-	-	TRBV2	TGTGCCAGCAGTGGAGGATCAGGGAGGAGCAATGAGCAGTTCTTC	CASSGGSGRSNEQFF
TRBJ1-3	-	-	TRBV15	TGTGCCACCAGCAGAGATCTCGACAGCGCTGGAAACACCATATATTTT	CATSRDLDSAGNTIYF
TRBJ1-3	-	few	TRBV6-4	TGTGCCAGCAGTGACTCGGAGGAACCTGGAAACACCATATATTTT	CASSDSEEPGNTIYF
TRBJ2-7	-	-	TRBV5-4	TGTGCCAGCAGCTTGGGGGGTCGGGAGTCCTACGAGCAGTACTTC	CASSLGGRESYEQYF
TRBJ2-7	-	-	TRBV28	TGTGCCAGCAGGGACTTTCCCTACGAGCAGTACTTC	CASRDFPYEQYF
TRBJ2-2	-	-	TRBV5-4	TGTGCCAGCAGCCCGAGCCCGACAGGCGGAAACACCGGGGAGCTGTTTTTT	CASSPSPTGGNTGELFF
TRBJ2-4	-	-	TRBV20-1	TGCAGTGCTAGAGTCCCGGACATTCAGTACTTC	CSARVPDIQYF
TRBJ2-1	TRBD2	-	TRBV7-9	TGTGCCAGCAGCTTAGAGGCTAGCGGGGGGAGCTCCTACAATGAGCAGTTCTTC	CASSLEASGGSSYNEQFF
TRBJ2-7	TRBD2	-	TRBV28	TGTGCCAGCAGTTTACCGACTAGCGGATCCTACGAGCAGTACTTC	CASSLPTSGSYEQYF
TRBJ2-5	TRBD1	-	TRBV11-2	TGTGCCAGCAAAGTTGAGGACAGGACACGAGAGACCCAGTACTTC	CASKVEDRTRETQYF